This T cell receptor beta chain was captured in a study of T cells after yellow fever vaccination. Whole-study context: With SMART-Seq v4 Ultra Low Input, the fractions containing low cell numbers were prepared. Findings and caveats of the study: After the booster, over 95% of CD4 and approximately 90% of CD8 primary-response clones were re-detected. A small share of clonotypes appeared in both CD4 and CD8 compartments.

This CDR3 is built from 14 residues. Germline values: CDR1 SQVTM, CDR2 ANQGSEA. V lost 2 bases to trimming and J lost 2 bases, with 10 bases between them. The 5'RACE template-switching step produced TCR cDNA and added a universal primer site and UMIs. One entry per CDR3 protein, called by TCRdb with MiXCR from the 5' RACE reads. The data hold 230,000 or so distinct CDR3 sequences, with roughly 4% observed a single time. Ten or more counts support this clonotype. Its antigen is still unknown. The chain combines TRBV29-1 with TRBJ2-1; maybe TRBD1 (5 bases). This specimen consisted of PBMCs, obtained 15 days after the yellow fever booster vaccination. The sequence derives from a man aged 18 to 35 who received the YFV17D yellow fever vaccine. The CDR3 reads CSVESGAAYNEQFF. The CDR3 DNA sequence: TGCAGCGTTGAAAGTGGGGCCGCCTACAATGAGCAGTTCTTC.